These 2 T cell receptor beta chains came from one sample sequenced in a study of control samples from healthy donors and cancer patients. The repertoire was sequenced with immunoSEQ multiplex PCR; TCRdb's copy has only in-frame clones and lacks some. The sample carries about 28,000 clones, roughly nine tenths recorded once. Source material: PBMCs. The origin of the receptors is a man in his fifties with lung cancer.

CDR3 DNA sequence: TGTGCCAGCTCACCACCGTCGGGGGGGCTCGACGAGCAGTACTTC. It encodes CASSPPSGGLDEQYF. V gene TRBV18 combines with J gene TRBJ2-7; 8 bases are a match to TRBD2. After removal of 0 bases from V and 5 bases from J, the junction contained 6 bases not matched to a gene. Germline V gene lookup returns CDR1 KGHSH and CDR2 LQKENI. The CDR3 spans 15 residues.

The chain combines TRBV29-1 with TRBJ2-5; D gene unclear. Trimming removed 4 bases at V and 5 bases at J, with 14 bases between. CDR3 length: 13 residues. Germline assignment: CDR1 SQVTM and CDR2 ANQGSEA. CDR3 in amino acids: CSVVLRFSETQYF. The CDR3 bases are TGCAGCGTTGTGTTGAGGTTTTCGGAGACCCAGTACTTC.